Below are 27 T cell receptor beta chains sequenced from a single sample in a study of Ad26.COV2.S vaccination and SARS-CoV-2 variants. TCRdb's table, derived via immunoSEQ multiplex PCR, lists solely in-frame clones and lacks some. Among about 320,000 clones listed, around four fifths were seen once. Treatment described: approximately 18 received Ad26.COV2.S at low or high dose, single or two shots; roughly 5 received placebo; per-sample allocation not given. All samples were drawn on day 63, counting from the first vaccine or placebo injection. The source was peripheral blood, collected in a trial of Ad26.COV2.S vaccine versus placebo. Receptors originate from a person between 18 and 59 years old who received the Ad26.COV2.S COVID-19 vaccine or a placebo.

This sequence joins TRBV7-9 and TRBJ2-1, with D maybe TRBD1 (6 bases). V lost 1 base to trimming and J lost 4 bases, with 20 bases between them. The germline V gene has CDR1 SEHNR and CDR2 FQNEAQ (reference sequence). The CDR3 covers 18 residues. This CDR3 is CASSLGTDSKIIYNEQFF. The CDR3 DNA reads as TGTGCCAGCAGCTTAGGGACAGATTCCAAAATAATTTACAATGAGCAGTTCTTC.

This chain links TRBV5-1 with TRBJ1-2; D is unclear. V was pared by 4 bases and J by 8 bases, with 18 bases between. Germline assignment: CDR1 SGHRS and CDR2 YFSETQ. This CDR3 has 14 amino acids. CDR3 sequence (DNA): TGCGCCAGCAGCCCGGTGGTTGGGGTGGGCGGCTACACCTTC. Encoded protein: CASSPVVGVGGYTF.

The chain links TRBV4-1 to TRBJ2-7; 12 bases align to TRBD2. This CDR3 is 15 amino acids long. Germline V gene data show CDR1 as MGHRA and CDR2 as YSYEKL. V was pared by 3 bases and J by 6 bases, with 6 bases of the junction left unmatched. CDR3 in amino acids: CASSQVGLAGLEQYF. CDR3 in DNA: TGCGCCAGCAGCCAGGTAGGACTAGCGGGGCTCGAGCAGTACTTC.

This clone was seen once. The chain links TRBV15 to TRBJ1-2, with 7 bases identical to TRBD1. Germline CDR1 reads LNHNV; CDR2 reads YYDKDF (reference sequence). The junction had 5 bases not matched to a gene; V was cut back by 1 base and J by 0 bases. The CDR3 totals 16 residues. In DNA form, the CDR3 reads TGTGCCACCAGCAGAGGCCAAGGGACAGCTAACTATGGCTACACCTTC. As protein: CATSRGQGTANYGYTF.

The chain's CDR3 is CASSPGGLRTQYF. The DNA of the CDR3 is TGTGCCAGCAGTCCGGGGGGACTGCGGACGCAGTATTTT. This sequence joins TRBV28 and TRBJ2-3, with 7 bases matching TRBD2. The CDR3 runs 13 residues. CDR1 is MDHEN, CDR2 SYDVKM, per germline. V lost 5 bases to trimming and J lost 9 bases; unmatched junction nucleotides: 8.

V is TRBV19 and J is TRBJ2-2; 9 bases align to TRBD1. Trimming took 7 bases from V and 4 from J; bases not matched to a gene: 7. The germline CDR1 and CDR2 sequences are LNHDA and SQIVND (reference sequence). The CDR3 length is 15 residues. The CDR3 sequence is CASTPGQGFTGELFF. The DNA of the CDR3 is TGTGCCAGTACCCCGGGACAGGGTTTCACCGGGGAGCTGTTTTTT.

The rearrangement joins TRBV9 to TRBJ2-1, with 11 positions matching TRBD2. Trimming at V came to 0 bases and at J to 9 bases, leaving 5 bases not matched to a gene. Per the germline V gene, CDR1 is SGDLS and CDR2 is YYNGEE. The CDR3 totals 15 residues. In DNA form, the CDR3 reads TGTGCCAGCAGCGTAGCTCCTAGCGGGGGGTTTGAGCAGTTCTTC. Residues: CASSVAPSGGFEQFF.

This sequence joins TRBV9 and TRBJ2-7; possible D gene TRBD2, 5 bases. The CDR3 loop spans 11 amino acids. Germline CDR1 SGDLS, CDR2 YYNGEE. V was trimmed by 3 bases and J by 6 bases, leaving 7 bases between them. The CDR3 DNA reads as TGTGCCAGCAGCGCGGGATCCGAGCAGTACTTC. Its translation is CASSAGSEQYF.

This chain links TRBV28 with TRBJ1-6, with D uncertain. The CDR3 consists of 15 residues. Per the germline V gene, CDR1 is MDHEN and CDR2 is SYDVKM. V was shortened by 3 bases and J by 3 bases, with 9 bases between the two germline ends. As DNA, the CDR3 is TGTGCCAGCAGTTTTTTACAACTCTATAATTCACCCCTCCACTTT. Its protein product is CASSFLQLYNSPLHF.

The V and J genes are TRBV6-5 and TRBJ1-3; 8 bases align to TRBD1. The CDR3 is made up of 14 amino acids. Trimming took 6 bases from V and 2 from J; bases not matched to a gene: 3. The germline V gene has CDR1 MNHEY and CDR2 SVGAGI. CDR3 in amino acids: CASSETGAGNTIYF. The DNA of the CDR3 is TGTGCCAGCAGCGAGACAGGGGCTGGAAACACCATATATTTT.

V and J are TRBV28 and TRBJ1-2; D possibly corresponds to TRBD1 (6 bases). Germline CDR1 and CDR2: MDHEN and SYDVKM. This CDR3 contains 14 residues. Trimming took off 1 base at V and 7 bases at J, with 13 bases between the two ends. The CDR3: CASSLLVQGSGYTF. CDR3 sequence (DNA): TGTGCCAGCAGTTTATTGGTCCAGGGGTCTGGCTACACCTTC.

The chain uses TRBV28 and TRBJ1-1, with TRBD1 identical over 12 bases. Losses at the gene ends were 6 bases for V and 7 bases for J; bases not matched to a gene: 9. Looked up from germline, CDR1 is MDHEN and CDR2 is SYDVKM. The CDR3 contains 15 residues. This chain's CDR3 is CASSRDRGQMDEAFF. Written as DNA, the CDR3 is TGTGCCAGCAGCCGGGACAGGGGGCAAATGGATGAAGCTTTCTTT.

This rearrangement joins TRBV19 to TRBJ1-2; D perhaps matches TRBD1 (5 bases). The CDR3 is made up of 13 amino acids. The germline V and J ends were trimmed by 6 bases and 0 bases, with 8 bases remaining between them. CDR1 and CDR2 (germline): LNHDA, SQIVND (reference sequence). The CDR3: CASSRATNYGYTF. The CDR3 bases are TGTGCCAGTAGCAGGGCTACTAACTATGGCTACACCTTC. The full variable domain, its missing parts supplied by reference TRBV19 and TRBJ1-2, is DGGITQSPKYLFRKEGQNVTLSCEQNLNHDAMYWYRQDPGQGLRLIYYSQIVNDFQKGDIAEGYSVSREKKESFPLTVTSAQKNPTAFYLCASSRATNYGYTFGSGTRLTVV.

The V call is TRBV27, the J call TRBJ2-1; TRBD2 matches at 7 bases. Germline CDR1 is MNHEY and CDR2 is SMNVEV (reference sequence). The junction had 11 bases not matched to a gene; V was cut back by 5 bases and J by 7 bases. This CDR3 is built from 15 residues. The CDR3 DNA reads as TGTGCCAGCAGTCCCGCCTTGCGGGGGAGGAATGAGCAGTTCTTC. This gives the protein CASSPALRGRNEQFF.

J is TRBJ2-7 and V is TRBV5-1, with 11 bases identical to TRBD1. V lost 4 bases and J lost 2; bases outside the gene matches: 5. Germline assignment: CDR1 SGHRS and CDR2 YFSETQ. The CDR3 extends over 15 amino acids. The CDR3 DNA sequence: TGCGCCAGCAGCCTTGGGACAGGGGGAGCCTACGAGCAGTACTTC. Protein product: CASSLGTGGAYEQYF.

This clone occurred once. The rearrangement uses TRBV20-1 and TRBJ2-5; TRBD2 aligns across 9 bases. V gave up 3 bases and J gave up 5 bases; unmatched junction bases: 13. The length of the CDR3 is 16 residues. Germline V gene data show CDR1 as DFQATT and CDR2 as SNEGSKA (reference sequence). Written as DNA, the CDR3 is TGCAGTGCTAGTGACCCAAGCGGGGGGTTCCAGGAGACCCAGTACTTC. Encoded protein: CSASDPSGGFQETQYF.

The J gene is TRBJ1-1, the V gene TRBV10-3; a weak D match, TRBD1 (6 bases). This CDR3 comprises 15 residues. V was clipped by 10 bases and J by 0 bases, with 18 bases between them. The germline V gene encodes CDR1 ENHRY and CDR2 SYGVKD. The CDR3 sequence: CATVPGHELNTEAFF. In DNA form, the CDR3 reads TGTGCCACCGTCCCGGGACACGAATTGAACACTGAAGCTTTCTTT.

This sequence joins TRBV11-3 and TRBJ1-1; TRBD1 matches 8 bases. V lost 4 bases, J lost 3 bases, and 4 bases stayed unmatched. The CDR3 runs 14 residues. Germline V gene data show CDR1 as SGHNT and CDR2 as YENEEA. This CDR3 is CASSSGDRYTEAFF. As DNA, the CDR3 is TGTGCCAGCAGCTCAGGGGACAGGTACACTGAAGCTTTCTTT. The complete variable domain, with remaining parts taken from reference TRBV11-3 and TRBJ1-1, reads EAGVVQSPRYKIIEKKQPVAFWCNPISGHNTLYWYLQNLGQGPELLIRYENEEAVDDSQLPKDRFSAERLKGVDSTLKIQPAELGDSAVYLCASSSGDRYTEAFFGQGTRLTVV.

Here the CDR3 reads CASQSSGTGGGNTIYF. CDR3 DNA: TGTGCCAGCCAATCGTCCGGGACAGGGGGCGGAAACACCATATATTTT. This rearrangement joins TRBV2 to TRBJ1-3; TRBD1 aligns across 12 bases. Germline CDR1 SNHLY, CDR2 FYNNEI. The CDR3 consists of 16 residues. V lost 8 bases to trimming and J lost 4 bases; unmatched junction nucleotides: 9.

Notes on this clone: A much larger clonotype is one base distant, so this may be a read error. Other DNA sequences within the sample encode an identical CDR3. The J gene is TRBJ2-7, the V gene TRBV19; 9 bases agree with TRBD1. The germline CDR1 and CDR2 sequences are LNHDA and SQIVND (reference sequence). V gave up 3 bases and J gave up 2 bases; unmatched junction bases: 2. The CDR3 contains 14 residues. CDR3: CASSIGTGTYEQYF. CDR3 bases: TGTGCCAGTAGTATTGGGACAGGGACCTACGAGCAGTACTTC. Complete variable domain (other parts from reference TRBV19 and TRBJ2-7): DGGITQSPKYLFRKEGQNVTLSCEQNLNHDAMYWYRQDPGQGLRLIYYSQIVNDFQKGDIAEGYSVSREKKESFPLTVTSAQKNPTAFYLCASSIGTGTYEQYFGPGTRLTVT.

The chain recombines TRBV11-3 with TRBJ1-1, with D hard to call. Germline assignment: CDR1 SGHNT and CDR2 YENEEA. The CDR3 has 15 residues. V gave up 3 bases and J gave up 3 bases, with 14 bases separating them. CDR3: CASSLVGIGDTEAFF. Written as DNA, the CDR3 is TGTGCCAGCAGCTTGGTGGGGATTGGGGACACTGAAGCTTTCTTT.

The rearrangement joins TRBV7-9 to TRBJ2-7, with 8 bases aligning to TRBD1. CDR1 SEHNR and CDR2 FQNEAQ come from the germline V gene (reference sequence). CDR3 length: 15 amino acids. V trimming: 5 bases; J trimming: 6 bases; junction bases outside the gene matches: 12. The CDR3 spells CASSATGVGGSEQYF. CDR3 in DNA: TGTGCCAGCAGCGCGACAGGGGTGGGAGGAAGCGAGCAGTACTTC.

This clone was detected only a few times. V and J are TRBV6-2 or TRBV6-3 and TRBJ1-2; a weak D match, TRBD1 (5 bases). Germline-derived CDR1 and CDR2 are MNHEY and SVGEGT. The CDR3 is 13 amino acids. With 4 bases removed from V and 6 bases from J, the gap between germline ends came to 12 bases. The CDR3 protein is CASSLLRTNGYTF. The DNA of the CDR3 is TGTGCCAGCAGTTTACTTCGGACAAATGGCTACACCTTC.

The chain is built from TRBV2 and TRBJ1-4; D unresolved. Germline CDR1 reads SNHLY; CDR2 reads FYNNEI. V gave up 3 bases and J gave up 7 bases, with 15 bases separating them. The CDR3 has 15 amino acids. Here the CDR3 DNA reads TGTGCCAGCAGTGAGATAGAACTCGCTAGTGAAAAACTGTTTTTT. Amino acids: CASSEIELASEKLFF. The full variable domain, with the rest looked up from reference TRBV2 and TRBJ1-4, is EPEVTQTPSHQVTQMGQEVILRCVPISNHLYFYWYRQILGQKVEFLVSFYNNEISEKSEIFDDQFSVERPDGSNFTLKIRSTKLEDSAMYFCASSEIELASEKLFFGSGTQLSVL.

This clone occurred many times. The chain employs TRBV18 and TRBJ2-7; D remains ambiguous. V lost 6 bases to trimming and J lost 1 base, with 13 bases between them. The CDR3 has 14 residues. The germline gives CDR1 KGHSH, CDR2 LQKENI. CDR3 sequence: CASSQTRSSYEQYF. For the CDR3, the DNA is TGTGCCAGCTCCCAAACCCGCAGTTCCTACGAGCAGTACTTC.

The genes are TRBV3-1 (or the pseudogene TRBV3-2) and TRBJ2-1; D is possibly TRBD2 (5 bases). The CDR3 runs 13 residues. With 1 base removed from V and 15 bases from J, the gap between germline ends came to 16 bases. The germline V gene has CDR1 LGHDT and CDR2 YNNKEL (reference sequence). The CDR3 reads CASSQARTGNRFF. The CDR3 DNA reads as TGTGCCAGCAGCCAAGCAAGGACCGGGAATAGGTTCTTC.

This sequence joins TRBV15 and TRBJ1-5; the D gene is possibly TRBD1 (5 bases). Germline V gene data show CDR1 as LNHNV and CDR2 as YYDKDF (reference sequence). The CDR3 has 14 residues. Trimming removed 1 base from V and 10 bases from J, with 14 bases in between. DNA for the CDR3: TGTGCCACCAGCAGAGTAGGGACGGCCGAACCCCAGCATTTT. Residues: CATSRVGTAEPQHF.